The 21 T cell receptor beta chains reported below all come from one sample, sequenced in a study of cytomegalovirus exposure and HLA in healthy donors. The primer mix had 60 Vbeta and 13 Jbeta primers. Clones were sequenced by immunoSEQ multiplex PCR, and TCRdb holds only the in-frame ones, with some missing. The sample includes about 120,000 clones, around 79% of them seen just once. Material: PBMCs. Source of these receptors: a woman aged 40 to 50 in good health and CMV-seronegative.

This clone appeared a few times. This chain links TRBV7-2 with TRBJ1-1, with no clear D. This CDR3 spans 14 amino acids. V was trimmed by 3 bases and J by 8 bases, leaving 16 bases between them. Per germline, CDR1 SGHTA and CDR2 FQGNSA. This CDR3 reads CASSFGGLATEAFF. The CDR3 DNA reads as TGTGCCAGCAGCTTCGGAGGACTGGCTACGGAAGCTTTCTTT.

This rearrangement joins TRBV30 to TRBJ2-5, with D tentatively TRBD2 (5 bases). Trimming removed 3 bases from V and 9 bases from J, with 14 bases in between. Germline CDR1 and CDR2: GTSNPN and SVGIG (reference sequence). This CDR3 spans 12 amino acids. The CDR3 region is CAWRIGETSQYF. The CDR3 region has the DNA TGTGCCTGGAGGATCGGGGAAACGTCCCAGTACTTC.

To note about this clone: This probably arose from a read error, given a far larger clone one base away. Distinct nucleotide sequences in the sample also encode this CDR3. The rearrangement links TRBV4-1 to TRBJ1-5, with D possibly being TRBD1 (5 bases). Germline V lookup: CDR1 MGHRA, CDR2 YSYEKL. CDR3 length: 15 residues. The V end was cut by 0 bases, the J end by 1 base, with 7 bases between. Here the CDR3 reads CASSQDGGSNQPQHF. The CDR3 nucleotides read TGCGCCAGCAGCCAAGACGGGGGAAGCAATCAGCCCCAGCATTTT.

J is TRBJ1-1 and V is TRBV2; D perhaps matches TRBD1 (6 bases). The CDR3 extends over 15 amino acids. CDR1 and CDR2 from the germline V gene are SNHLY and FYNNEI. The ends were cut back, 2 bases at V and 5 bases at J, with 15 bases in the middle. CDR3 DNA sequence: TGTGCCAGCAGTGAATTTAGAGGGGGACGGACTGAAGCTTTCTTT. This translates into CASSEFRGGRTEAFF. The full variable domain, rest sourced from reference TRBV2 and TRBJ1-1, is EPEVTQTPSHQVTQMGQEVILRCVPISNHLYFYWYRQILGQKVEFLVSFYNNEISEKSEIFDDQFSVERPDGSNFTLKIRSTKLEDSAMYFCASSEFRGGRTEAFFGQGTRLTVV.

The J gene is TRBJ2-5, the V gene TRBV29-1; the match to TRBD2 covers 13 bases. V lost 6 bases, J lost 3 bases, and 10 bases stayed unmatched. Germline V gene data show CDR1 as SQVTM and CDR2 as ANQGSEA. The CDR3 totals 16 residues. CDR3 region: CSVIAGTSGNEETQYF. In nucleotides, the CDR3 is TGCAGCGTGATAGCCGGGACTAGCGGGAATGAAGAGACCCAGTACTTC.

The rearrangement uses TRBV5-3 and TRBJ2-5; TRBD2 matches at 12 bases. TRBV5-3 is given ORF status, its function remaining uncertain. Losses at the gene ends were 0 bases for V and 11 bases for J; bases not matched to a gene: 8. CDR3 length: 15 residues. The CDR3 region is CARSLGLAGAGEQYF. CDR3 coding DNA: TGTGCCAGAAGCTTGGGACTAGCGGGAGCTGGTGAGCAGTACTTC.

The chain employs TRBV11-2 and TRBJ2-7; the match to TRBD2 covers 12 bases. The V and J ends lost 6 bases and 2 bases, in that order; junction bases with no gene match: 2. CDR3 length: 14 residues. In germline, CDR1 is SGHAT, CDR2 FQNNGV. The CDR3 is CASRTSGSTYEQYF. The CDR3 DNA reads as TGTGCCAGCAGGACTAGCGGGAGTACCTACGAGCAGTACTTC. The whole variable domain, filled in from reference TRBV11-2 and TRBJ2-7, reads EAGVAQSPRYKIIEKRQSVAFWCNPISGHATLYWYQQILGQGPKLLIQFQNNGVVDDSQLPKDRFSAERLKGVDSTLKIQPAKLEDSAVYLCASRTSGSTYEQYFGPGTRLTVT.

The rearrangement joins TRBV13 to TRBJ2-1; tentative D call: TRBD2 (6 bases). Germline V gives CDR1 PRHDT, CDR2 FYEKMQ (reference sequence). The CDR3 runs to 13 residues. The germline V and J ends were trimmed by 5 bases and 6 bases, with 11 bases remaining between them. CDR3 sequence (DNA): TGTGCCAGCAGCCCTCGGGACTCCAATGAGCAGTTCTTC. Translated, it gives CASSPRDSNEQFF.

This clone was found a few times. V and J are TRBV2 and TRBJ1-1; TRBD1 matches 10 bases. This CDR3 region has 15 residues. CDR1 SNHLY and CDR2 FYNNEI come from the germline V gene. The J segment lost 3 bases and the V segment lost 6 bases, leaving 7 bases of the junction unmatched. DNA of the CDR3: TGTGCCAGCAGGGAGCGGACAGGGGGGTACACTGAAGCTTTCTTT. Protein: CASRERTGGYTEAFF.

The chain recombines TRBV5-1 with TRBJ2-3, with 9 positions matching TRBD1. V dropped 4 bases and J dropped 4; count of bases not matched to a gene: 4. Per germline, CDR1 SGHRS and CDR2 YFSETQ. The CDR3 has 14 amino acids. The CDR3 loop is CASSRTGGPDTQYF. As DNA, the CDR3 is TGCGCCAGCAGCCGTACAGGGGGCCCAGATACGCAGTATTTT.

This chain joins TRBV2 and TRBJ2-3; TRBD2 matches at 10 bases. In germline, CDR1 is SNHLY, CDR2 FYNNEI. CDR3 length equals 16 residues. V shed 7 bases and J 4 bases; nucleotides not matched to a gene: 11. CDR3 nucleotides: TGTGCCAGCACCGAGTGGCTAGCGGGAGCCCCAGATACGCAGTATTTT. Translation: CASTEWLAGAPDTQYF.

The chain carries TRBV7-2 and TRBJ2-7; D unclear. Per the germline V gene, CDR1 is SGHTA and CDR2 is FQGNSA. The length of the CDR3 is 15 residues. V shed 2 bases and J shed 1 base, with 12 bases lying between them. CDR3 in amino acids: CASSLFSRSSYEQYF. CDR3 DNA: TGTGCCAGCAGCTTATTCTCTCGGTCATCCTACGAGCAGTACTTC.

This clone turned up a few times. The chain uses TRBV6-1 and TRBJ1-2, with D perhaps TRBD1 (5 bases). Germline V gene data show CDR1 as MNHNS and CDR2 as SASEGT. The CDR3 has 13 amino acids. V was pared by 3 bases and J by 4 bases, with 9 bases between. CDR3 protein: CASSDGGGYGYTF. CDR3 bases: TGTGCCAGCAGTGATGGGGGGGGCTATGGCTACACCTTC.

The V gene is TRBV2, the J gene TRBJ1-1, with 9 bases matching TRBD1. V lost 8 bases and J lost 2; bases outside the gene matches: 3. The CDR3 spans 13 residues. Germline CDR1 is SNHLY and CDR2 is FYNNEI. The CDR3 reads CASQGQGNTEAFF. CDR3 nucleotides: TGTGCCAGCCAGGGACAGGGAAACACTGAAGCTTTCTTT.

V gene TRBV7-2 combines with J gene TRBJ2-3, with 12 bases lining up with TRBD2. The CDR3 covers 14 residues. CDR1 is SGHTA and CDR2 is FQGNSA in the germline V gene. The J segment lost 8 bases and the V segment lost 6 bases, leaving 6 bases of the junction unmatched. DNA for the CDR3: TGTGCCAGCAGGACTAGCGGGAGTCGGGGTACGCAGTATTTT. This gives the protein CASRTSGSRGTQYF.

The chain recombines TRBV2 with TRBJ1-3; weak D call: TRBD1 (5 bases). CDR3 size: 11 residues. Germline CDR1 is SNHLY and CDR2 is FYNNEI. Trimming removed 8 bases at V and 7 bases at J, with 9 bases between. CDR3 residues: CASERGNTIYF. CDR3 nucleotides: TGTGCCAGCGAGCGGGGGAACACCATATATTTT.

This chain connects TRBV4-1 to TRBJ2-1, with a weak D call TRBD2 (6 bases). The CDR3 consists of 15 residues. Deletions cut 4 bases from V and 6 bases from J, with 16 bases between. CDR1 MGHRA and CDR2 YSYEKL come from the germline V gene. DNA of the CDR3: TGCGCCAGCAGCCTAAGGACTAATTTTGGCAATGAGCAGTTCTTC. Protein product: CASSLRTNFGNEQFF.

The CDR3 reads CSEWGLKVYEQYF. CDR3 coding DNA: TGCAGTGAGTGGGGGCTGAAGGTCTACGAGCAGTACTTC. The chain is built from TRBV29-1 and TRBJ2-7; D perhaps matches TRBD1 (6 bases). The CDR3 contains 13 residues. Looked up from germline, CDR1 is SQVTM and CDR2 is ANQGSEA.

CDR3 amino acids: CASSSLLLGGASYGYTF. In DNA, the CDR3 is TGTGCCAGCAGTTCCCTCCTTCTGGGAGGGGCTAGCTATGGCTACACCTTC. The gene calls are TRBV28 and TRBJ1-2, with a possible D match to TRBD1 (5 bases). CDR1 is MDHEN and CDR2 is SYDVKM in the germline V gene. The CDR3 is made up of 17 amino acids. Trimming took 4 bases from V and 4 from J, leaving 22 bases between them.

The J gene is TRBJ1-1, the V gene TRBV29-1, with D possibly being TRBD1 (6 bases). The CDR3 runs to 13 residues. Germline loops: CDR1 SQVTM, CDR2 ANQGSEA. V was trimmed by 5 bases and J by 1 base, leaving 11 bases between them. CDR3 nucleotides: TGCAGCGTTCTTACAGGGACGAACACTGAAGCTTTCTTT. Its translation is CSVLTGTNTEAFF.

This CDR3 is CSVDSGGPEQYF. DNA for the CDR3: TGCAGCGTTGATTCGGGGGGCCCCGAGCAGTACTTC. The gene calls are TRBV29-1 and TRBJ2-7; a weak D match, TRBD2 (7 bases). Looked up from germline, CDR1 is SQVTM and CDR2 is ANQGSEA. The ends were cut back, 3 bases at V and 6 bases at J, with 12 bases in the middle. This CDR3 is built from 12 residues.